These 27 T cell receptor beta chains share one sample of origin, sequenced in a study of T cell repertoires in cytomegalovirus infection. TCRdb re-analysed the reads in MiXCR, keeping a single row per CDR3 protein. The table has 250,000 to 300,000 distinct CDR3 sequences, 20% to 25% seen once. For these TCRs, the target antigens are not known. The sequenced sample was cultured PBMCs, obtained from culture after CMV antigen stimulation. The receptors come from a human donor in good health (CMV status not recorded). Some clones in this sample may be carry-over from other donors' samples.

Notes on this clonotype: The junction does not match germline at one end; this may be a read error. This chain connects TRBV4-1 to TRBJ2-7; unclear D gene. Per the germline V gene, CDR1 is MGHRA and CDR2 is YSYEKL. The CDR3 runs 15 residues. The CDR3 reads CASSPAAGKVYEQYF. Written as DNA, the CDR3 is TGTGCCAGCAGCCCCGCGGCAGGAAAGGTCTACGAGCAGTACTTC.

This clonotype was counted many times. The chain couples TRBV6-1 to TRBJ2-6; D is uncertain. Germline V lookup: CDR1 MNHNS, CDR2 SASEGT. This CDR3 comprises 13 residues. The germline V and J ends were trimmed by 7 bases and 1 base, with 5 bases remaining between them. CDR3 sequence: CASTASGANVLTF. CDR3 sequence (DNA): TGTGCCAGCACGGCTTCTGGGGCCAACGTCCTGACTTTC.

The table lists this clonotype with many counts. The CDR3: CASSLVGGHDQETQYF. DNA of the CDR3: TGTGCCAGCAGCTTGGTCGGGGGGCACGACCAAGAGACCCAGTACTTC. The chain recombines TRBV7-2 with TRBJ2-5; D may be TRBD2 (7 bases). CDR1 is SGHTA, CDR2 FQGNSA, per germline. CDR3 length: 16 residues. V lost 3 bases to trimming and J lost 0 bases, with 14 bases between them.

This clonotype has a count of ten or more. The CDR3 nucleotides are TGTGCCAGCAGCTTAGATGGGGGGGCAGATACGCAGTATTTT. Its translation is CASSLDGGADTQYF. The chain employs TRBV7-2 and TRBJ2-3, with TRBD2 matching over 7 bases. Germline assignment: CDR1 SGHTA and CDR2 FQGNSA. V lost 1 base, J lost 4 bases, and 2 bases stayed unmatched. The CDR3 is made up of 14 amino acids.

This clonotype was counted at least ten times. The chain recombines TRBV11-2 with TRBJ2-1; no clear D. The CDR3 extends over 12 amino acids. Germline V CDR1 and CDR2: SGHAT, FQNNGV. Deletions cut 9 bases from V and 6 bases from J, with 12 bases between. CDR3 sequence reads: CASSLRTNEQFF. CDR3 bases: TGTGCCAGTTCTCTTAGGACCAATGAGCAGTTCTTC.

There are a few counts of this clonotype. J is TRBJ1-1 and V is TRBV6-6, with a possible D match to TRBD1 (6 bases). The V and J ends lost 4 bases and 6 bases respectively, with 12 bases between them. The CDR3 has 13 amino acids. CDR1 and CDR2 from the germline V gene are MNHNY and SVGAGI (reference sequence). CDR3 bases: TGTGCCAGCAGTTCCCCCGGACAGCCTGAAGCTTTCTTT. Encoded protein: CASSSPGQPEAFF.

In regard to this clonotype: Sequence at one end of the junction differs from germline and may be a read error. The chain combines TRBV9 with TRBJ2-6; D may be TRBD1 (6 bases). This CDR3 region has 18 residues. Germline V gene sequence: CDR1 SGDLS, CDR2 YYNGEE. CDR3 DNA sequence: TGTGCCAGCAGCGCGAGAGGCACCGCCCTCCTGGGGGCCAGCGTCCTGACTTTC. Translated, it gives CASSARGTALLGASVLTF.

The sample holds a few counts of this clonotype. The rearrangement joins TRBV20-1 to TRBJ1-1; 7 positions match TRBD1. V shed 2 bases, J shed 3 bases, and the junction held 0 bases outside the gene matches. The CDR3 is 12 residues long. From germline, CDR1 is DFQATT and CDR2 SNEGSKA (reference sequence). CDR3 sequence reads: CSARQGDTEAFF. The CDR3 bases are TGCAGTGCTAGACAGGGGGACACTGAAGCTTTCTTT.

This clonotype occurred a few times. The chain combines TRBV2 with TRBJ2-1, with 10 bases identical to TRBD2. The CDR3 runs to 17 residues. Germline V lookup: CDR1 SNHLY, CDR2 FYNNEI. The V segment lost 4 bases and the J segment 0 bases; nucleotides outside the gene matches: 6. This CDR3 is CASSVGTSVRSYNEQFF. CDR3 DNA: TGTGCCAGCAGTGTAGGGACTAGCGTGCGCTCCTACAATGAGCAGTTCTTC. The variable domain in full, completed from reference TRBV2 and TRBJ2-1, reads EPEVTQTPSHQVTQMGQEVILRCVPISNHLYFYWYRQILGQKVEFLVSFYNNEISEKSEIFDDQFSVERPDGSNFTLKIRSTKLEDSAMYFCASSVGTSVRSYNEQFFGPGTRLTVL.

This clonotype was found a few times. The rearrangement uses TRBV28 and TRBJ2-3; D is possibly TRBD2 (7 bases). Between the trimmed V and J ends, which lost 6 bases and 3 bases, there was a span of 19 bases. Germline lookup yields CDR1 MDHEN and CDR2 SYDVKM. The CDR3 length is 16 residues. The CDR3 reads CASSLAGGLGTDTQYF. CDR3 coding DNA: TGTGCCAGCAGCTTGGCCGGGGGGCTGGGAACAGATACGCAGTATTTT.

The chain carries TRBV6-2 or TRBV6-3 and TRBJ2-7; a weak D match, TRBD2 (6 bases). Trimming took 4 bases from V and 6 from J, leaving 19 bases between them. CDR3 length: 15 amino acids. CDR1 is MNHEY, CDR2 SVGEGT, per germline. The CDR3 protein is CASSLGLAHVSEQYV. Written as DNA, the CDR3 is TGTGCCAGCAGTTTGGGACTGGCCCATGTAAGCGAGCAGTACGTC.

This clonotype was seen a few times. This sequence joins TRBV7-2 and TRBJ1-1; D gene ambiguous. There are 14 residues in the CDR3. Germline assignment: CDR1 SGHTA and CDR2 FQGNSA. V dropped 2 bases and J dropped 0 bases, with 7 bases sitting between them. CDR3 region: CASSLLALNTEAFF. CDR3 sequence (DNA): TGTGCCAGCAGCTTATTAGCTCTGAACACTGAAGCTTTCTTT.

The table lists this clonotype with a few counts. The CDR3 nucleotides read TGTGCCAGCAGTGGAAGCCTCTCTGGAAACACCATATATTTT. Translation gives CASSGSLSGNTIYF. The chain uses TRBV6-1 and TRBJ1-3; D is unresolved. This CDR3 region has 14 residues. Germline CDR1 reads MNHNS; CDR2 reads SASEGT. Trimming removed 4 bases at V and 0 bases at J, with 7 bases between.

This CDR3 is CASSSLAGGGTDTQYF. The CDR3 bases are TGTGCCAGCAGTTCACTCGCTGGGGGCGGCACAGATACGCAGTATTTT. The chain employs TRBV12-3 or TRBV12-4 and TRBJ2-3; D possibly corresponds to TRBD1 (6 bases). The CDR3 contains 16 residues. V shed 4 bases and J shed 1 base, with 15 bases lying between them.

The CDR3 DNA reads TGTGCCAGCAGTTTTGGGTCTGACACAGATACGCAGTATTTT. Translation gives CASSFGSDTDTQYF. This chain joins TRBV12-3 or TRBV12-4 and TRBJ2-3; no definite D call. V lost 3 bases, J lost 2 bases, and 9 bases lay in between. The CDR3 has 14 residues.

The rearrangement uses TRBV28 and TRBJ1-4; possible D gene TRBD1, 6 bases. The CDR3 totals 16 residues. CDR1 MDHEN and CDR2 SYDVKM come from the germline V gene. V was cut by 6 bases and J by 0 bases, with 14 bases left in between. The CDR3 bases are TGTGCCAGCAGCCGCCAAGGGGGGGCAACTAATGAAAAACTGTTTTTT. Translated: CASSRQGGATNEKLFF.

The sample holds a few counts of this clonotype. V usage is TRBV7-6 and J usage is TRBJ1-4, with 7 bases lining up with TRBD1. Trimming took 5 bases from V and 4 from J; bases not matched to a gene: 10. The CDR3 has 16 amino acids. Germline V gene data show CDR1 as SGHVS and CDR2 as FNYEAQ. DNA for the CDR3: TGTGCCAGCAGCGCGTTAACAGGGGCCTTTAATGAAAAACTGTTTTTT. It translates to CASSALTGAFNEKLFF.

This clonotype was seen at least ten times. The chain carries TRBV7-2 and TRBJ2-2; 10 nucleotides line up with TRBD1. The V and J ends lost 1 base and 3 bases, in that order; junction bases with no gene match: 5. Germline V gene data show CDR1 as SGHTA and CDR2 as FQGNSA. There are 17 residues in the CDR3. The CDR3 DNA sequence: TGTGCCAGCAGCTTAGTTACGACAGGGGGCTACACCGGGGAGCTGTTTTTT. This codes for CASSLVTTGGYTGELFF.

This clonotype appeared a few times. The rearrangement links TRBV6-2 or TRBV6-3 to TRBJ2-7; 8 nucleotides line up with TRBD2. Germline values: CDR1 MNHEY, CDR2 SVGEGT. The CDR3 totals 16 residues. With 2 bases clipped from V and 4 bases from J, the junction kept 10 bases outside the gene matches. For the CDR3, the DNA is TGTGCCAGCAGTTACCAGCCCAGCGGGAGATTGTACGAGCAGTACTTC. Translation: CASSYQPSGRLYEQYF.

The gene calls are TRBV24-1 and TRBJ1-1; D ambiguous. Germline V gene sequence: CDR1 KGHDR, CDR2 SFDVKD. The V end lost 4 bases, the J end lost 13 bases, and 18 bases lay between the germline ends. The CDR3 has 13 residues. The CDR3 protein is CATSDRHSPESFF. The CDR3 coding sequence is TGTGCCACCAGTGACCGACATTCCCCGGAGAGTTTCTTT.

The chain uses TRBV2 and TRBJ1-2; tentatively, D is TRBD1 (6 bases). The V and J ends lost 10 bases and 6 bases respectively, with 18 bases between them. The CDR3 has 13 residues. Germline V gene lookup returns CDR1 SNHLY and CDR2 FYNNEI. The CDR3 here is CANTVSGAHGYTF. For the CDR3, the DNA is TGTGCCAACACGGTTTCGGGGGCTCATGGCTACACCTTC.

This clonotype was seen only a few times. This rearrangement joins TRBV24-1 to TRBJ2-5, with 7 bases lining up with TRBD1. J was trimmed by 0 bases and V by 3 bases; bases with no gene match: 3. From germline, CDR1 is KGHDR and CDR2 SFDVKD. This CDR3 comprises 15 residues. The chain's CDR3 is CATSDTRGHQETQYF. The CDR3 nucleotides are TGTGCCACCAGTGATACTAGGGGGCACCAAGAGACCCAGTACTTC.

This clonotype was observed a handful of times. The gene calls are TRBV7-3 and TRBJ2-1; TRBD2 matches at 12 bases. The CDR3 loop spans 14 amino acids. Germline V gene sequence: CDR1 SGHTA, CDR2 FQGTGA. V lost 5 bases and J lost 9; bases outside the gene matches: 5. Written as DNA, the CDR3 is TGTGCCAGCAGCGAACTAGCGGGAGGAGGTGAGCAGTTCTTC. This translates into CASSELAGGGEQFF.

V is TRBV7-2 and J is TRBJ2-1; D is perhaps TRBD2 (5 bases). The CDR3 runs 14 residues. CDR1 is SGHTA and CDR2 is FQGNSA in the germline V gene. V gave up 0 bases and J gave up 6 bases, with 9 bases separating them. The chain's CDR3 is CASSLAEAINEQFF. CDR3 nucleotides: TGTGCCAGCAGCTTAGCGGAGGCTATCAATGAGCAGTTCTTC.

The genes are TRBV9 and TRBJ2-1, with 7 bases lining up with TRBD1. CDR3 length equals 17 residues. Per the germline V gene, CDR1 is SGDLS and CDR2 is YYNGEE. After removal of 0 bases from V and 0 bases from J, the junction contained 6 bases not matched to a gene. This CDR3 is CASSVVGGSASYNEQFF. For the CDR3, the DNA is TGTGCCAGCAGCGTAGTAGGGGGCAGCGCCTCCTACAATGAGCAGTTCTTC. The full variable domain, rest sourced from reference TRBV9 and TRBJ2-1, is DSGVTQTPKHLITATGQRVTLRCSPRSGDLSVYWYQQSLDQGLQFLIQYYNGEERAKGNILERFSAQQFPDLHSELNLSSLELGDSALYFCASSVVGGSASYNEQFFGPGTRLTVL.

This clonotype was counted a few times. The rearrangement uses TRBV5-4 and TRBJ2-2; the D gene is possibly TRBD1 (7 bases). CDR3 size: 15 residues. Trimming took off 4 bases at V and 5 bases at J, with 15 bases between the two ends. CDR1 is SGHNT, CDR2 YYREEE, per germline (reference sequence). As DNA, the CDR3 is TGTGCCAGCAGCCAACGGGCAGGGGGGACCGGGGAGCTGTTTTTT. Its protein is CASSQRAGGTGELFF.

CDR3 residues: CASSPLGQGGEQYF. The CDR3, as DNA: TGTGCCAGCAGTCCCCTGGGACAGGGGGGCGAGCAGTACTTC. This chain links TRBV27 with TRBJ2-7; 11 positions agree with TRBD1. Germline values: CDR1 MNHEY, CDR2 SMNVEV (reference sequence). The CDR3 contains 14 residues. V shed 5 bases, J shed 6 bases, and the junction held 6 bases outside the gene matches.